This T cell receptor beta chain was identified during a study of tumor-infiltrating lymphocytes in primary liver carcinoma. Study-level background: Men as well as women, aged 30 to 69 years, made up the patients. Findings and caveats of the study: Whereas tumor region pairs overlapped more, tumor-adjacent and tumor-blood pairs overlapped less. The proportion of top clones found throughout all five tumor regions was only about 7.5-25%.

It was from about 19-30 mg of unsorted bulk tissue that RNA and DNA were co-extracted. Cases comprised patients with primary liver carcinoma who received surgical resection. In regard to this clonotype: The antigen is not known.

The J segment lost 6 bases and the V segment lost 2 bases, leaving 15 bases of the junction unmatched. Germline V lookup: CDR1 SGHAT, CDR2 FQNNGV. The CDR3 runs to 17 residues. Using a constant-region primer together with ProtoScript II reverse transcriptase, TCR beta cDNA was made from approximately 0.55 ug of total RNA. Slightly modified ARM-PCR with three nested multiplex PCR rounds yielded TCR beta libraries. Use of TRBV1-TRBV30 forward primers with a C-beta reverse primer characterized the first two PCR rounds, which lasted around 9 cycles each. TCRdb re-derived calls from the multiplex PCR reads in MiXCR, one entry per CDR3 protein. The table includes roughly 49,000 distinct CDR3 sequences, 71% detected once.

Sequenced sample: liver tumor tissue from sampling region 5. The subset was: tumor region T5, tumor centre. The receptor comes from a man aged 40-50 years with primary liver carcinoma and hepatitis B virus infection. This chain joins TRBV11-2 and TRBJ2-7; 8 bases are shared with TRBD2. The CDR3 spells CASSLTGGLAGTGEQYF. The CDR3 region has the DNA TGTGCCAGCAGCTTAACTGGTGGCCTAGCGGGCACTGGCGAGCAGTACTTC.